This entry features one TCR beta chain sequence. These data come from a study of patients and donors after allogeneic stem cell transplantation. In germline, CDR1 is SGHRS, CDR2 YFSETQ. Trimming cost V 5 bases and J 4 bases; bases outside gene matches: 8. The CDR3 is 16 residues long. One entry per CDR3 protein results from TCRdb running MiXCR on the RT-PCR reads. The data hold hundreds of thousands of distinct CDR3 sequences, with roughly 17% observed a single time. The rearrangement joins TRBV5-1 to TRBJ2-1; 11 bases are shared with TRBD2. What was sequenced was blood, either unsorted or a sorted T cell fraction (not recorded which). This clonotype was sampled from a human donor who was either an allogeneic HSCT recipient or a stem cell or donor lymphocyte infusion donor (not recorded which). It is not recorded whose cells these are; they may come from a transplant donor. The DNA of the CDR3 is TGCGCCAGCAGTTACCTTAGCGGGAGGGGTTACAATGAGCAGTTCTTC. Translating it yields CASSYLSGRGYNEQFF. Complete variable domain (other parts from reference TRBV5-1 and TRBJ2-1): KAGVTQTPRYLIKTRGQQVTLSCSPISGHRSVSWYQQTPGQGLQFLFEYFSETQRNKGNFPGRFSGRQFSNSRSEMNVSTLELGDSALYLCASSYLSGRGYNEQFFGPGTRLTVL.